Listed below are T cell receptor beta chains from one sample, sequenced in a study of T-cell memory formation after mild COVID-19. TCRdb re-called the 5' RACE reads with MiXCR, one entry per CDR3 protein. The data contain around 320,000 distinct CDR3 sequences, 28% of them singletons. Sequencing was carried out using PBMCs or a T cell subset sorted from them (not recorded which). These receptors were obtained from an adult woman who had mild COVID-19 (a few samples of this study predate the infection). Cell type and time point are not known. CDR3s include the opening cysteine and the closing phenylalanine or tryptophan. D genes are given only for firm matches. Clone sizes are given selectively: once, few, many, or a class where the clone is expanded.

TRBJ2-3 | few | TRBV29-1 | NA | CSVWGGQSSTDTQYF | TGCAGCGTCTGGGGGGGACAGTCTAGCACAGATACGCAGTATTTT
TRBJ2-2 | NA | TRBV5-1 | NA | CASGGEAGNTGELFF | TGCGCCAGCGGAGGAGAGGCCGGGAACACCGGGGAGCTGTTTTTT
TRBJ2-7 | NA | TRBV15 | NA | CATSRSDTVYEQYF | TGTGCCACCAGCAGATCAGATACCGTCTACGAGCAGTACTTC
TRBJ2-5 | few | TRBV10-3 | TRBD1 | CAISDVDRGETQYF | TGTGCCATCAGTGATGTGGACAGGGGAGAGACCCAGTACTTC
TRBJ2-3 | NA | TRBV7-2 | TRBD2 | CASSLVGLASDTQYF | TGTGCCAGCAGCTTAGTGGGACTAGCGTCTGATACGCAGTATTTT
TRBJ1-1 | few | TRBV20-1 | NA | CSARDPTAGYTEAFF | TGCAGTGCTAGAGATCCTACGGCGGGATACACTGAAGCTTTCTTT
TRBJ2-7 | NA | TRBV6-5 | NA | CASSYDRYEQYF | TGTGCCAGCAGTTATGACAGATACGAGCAGTACTTC
TRBJ2-6 | few | TRBV6-2/TRBV6-3 | NA | CASSRTSSGANVLTF | TGTGCCAGCAGCCGTACAAGCTCTGGGGCCAACGTCCTGACTTTC
TRBJ2-7 | few | TRBV20-1 | NA | CSVKGGTYEQYF | TGCAGTGTCAAGGGTGGGACCTACGAGCAGTACTTC
TRBJ2-2 | NA | TRBV6-1 | NA | CASGARDTGRGELFF | TGTGCCAGCGGGGCCCGGGACACGGGTAGGGGGGAGCTGTTTTTT
TRBJ1-2 | NA | TRBV4-3 | NA | CASSQDRAGGYGYTF | TGCGCCAGCAGCCAAGATAGGGCCGGGGGCTATGGCTACACCTTC
TRBJ2-3 | many | TRBV11-2 | TRBD1 | CASRTGMSDTQYF | TGTGCCAGCAGGACAGGGATGTCAGATACGCAGTATTTT
TRBJ2-7 | NA | TRBV3-1 | TRBD2 | CASSPELAGGPYEQYF | TGTGCCAGCAGCCCCGAACTAGCGGGGGGACCTTACGAGCAGTACTTC
TRBJ2-2 | NA | TRBV6-2/TRBV6-3 | NA | CASSLVGPRVTGELFF | TGTGCCAGCAGCCTGGTTGGTCCCCGGGTCACCGGGGAGCTGTTTTTT
TRBJ2-7 | few | TRBV7-2 | NA | CASSFSSRDFRYEQYF | TGTGCCAGCAGCTTCAGCTCCCGGGACTTCCGCTACGAGCAGTACTTC
TRBJ2-1 | NA | TRBV11-2 | NA | CASSLDPDPGRAGNEQFF | TGTGCCAGCAGCTTAGATCCCGACCCCGGGCGAGCGGGCAATGAGCAGTTCTTC
TRBJ1-1 | NA | TRBV6-5 | NA | CASSFSISDTEAFF | TGTGCCAGCAGTTTTAGCATATCGGACACTGAAGCTTTCTTT
TRBJ2-7 | few | TRBV20-1 | TRBD2 | CSAQGTSTKGKPYEQYF | TGCAGTGCTCAAGGGACTAGCACAAAGGGGAAGCCCTACGAGCAGTACTTC
TRBJ1-6 | NA | TRBV7-7 | NA | CASSFGSGAPLHF | TGTGCCAGCAGCTTTGGTTCGGGGGCACCCCTCCACTTT
TRBJ2-3 | few | TRBV7-9 | NA | CASSPSLLGTDTQYF | TGTGCCAGCAGCCCCAGCCTCCTAGGCACAGATACGCAGTATTTT
TRBJ2-3 | few | TRBV7-9 | NA | CASSLEKTVVGTDTQYF | TGTGCCAGCAGCTTAGAGAAGACGGTCGTGGGCACAGATACGCAGTATTTT
TRBJ2-1 | many | TRBV4-1 | TRBD1 | CASSQQQGKGHNEQFF | TGCGCCAGCAGCCAACAACAGGGGAAGGGTCACAATGAGCAGTTCTTC
TRBJ1-2 | few | TRBV7-9 | NA | CASSSPGIPEDGYTF | TGTGCCAGCAGCTCCCCTGGGATCCCGGAAGATGGCTACACCTTC
TRBJ2-5 | NA | TRBV15 | NA | CATEGWETQYF | TGTGCCACCGAAGGGTGGGAGACCCAGTACTTC
TRBJ1-2 | NA | TRBV5-1 | NA | CASSLDSLNNYGYTF | TGCGCCAGCAGCTTGGACAGCCTAAACAACTATGGCTACACCTTC
TRBJ2-7 | NA | TRBV10-2 | TRBD2 | CASSVAGGLSYEQYF | TGCGCCAGCAGTGTAGCGGGAGGCCTCTCCTACGAGCAGTACTTC
TRBJ1-1 | few | TRBV27 | NA | CASSSLGGTEAFF | TGTGCCAGCAGTTCGCTCGGGGGCACTGAAGCTTTCTTT
TRBJ2-7 | NA | TRBV9 | NA | CASSPNLAYEQYF | TGTGCCAGCAGCCCCAACTTGGCCTACGAGCAGTACTTC
TRBJ1-4 | few | TRBV6-5 | NA | CASSYSLQGSNEKLFF | TGTGCCAGCAGTTACAGCCTCCAGGGGTCTAATGAAAAACTGTTTTTT
TRBJ1-6 | few | TRBV6-6 | TRBD1 | CASSRQGANSPLHF | TGTGCCAGCAGCAGACAGGGGGCTAATTCACCCCTCCACTTT
TRBJ2-2 | NA | TRBV6-4 | NA | CASSRDTDTGELFF | TGTGCCAGCAGCCGGGACACAGACACCGGGGAGCTGTTTTTT
TRBJ1-1 | few | TRBV20-1 | TRBD1 | CSAPTTGETEAFF | TGCAGTGCTCCTACAACAGGGGAAACTGAAGCTTTCTTT
TRBJ2-3 | many | TRBV12-3/TRBV12-4 | NA | CASSLTGGRTDTQYF | TGTGCCAGCAGTTTAACCGGGGGTCGGACAGATACGCAGTATTTT
TRBJ2-1 | few | TRBV4-1 | NA | CASSQDVGRGNDEQFF | TGCGCCAGCAGCCAAGATGTAGGACGGGGGAACGATGAGCAGTTCTTC
TRBJ1-4 | NA | TRBV30 | TRBD1 | CAWSNGQDNEKLFF | TGTGCCTGGAGTAACGGACAGGATAATGAAAAACTGTTTTTT
TRBJ1-2 | few | TRBV24-1 | TRBD1 | CATSTGGAGYGYTF | TGTGCCACTTCGACAGGGGGCGCAGGGTATGGCTACACCTTC
TRBJ1-1 | few | TRBV5-1 | NA | CASSFLENTEAFF | TGCGCCAGCAGCTTTTTGGAGAACACTGAAGCTTTCTTT
TRBJ2-5 | few | TRBV27 | NA | CASSLDGGRGETQYF | TGTGCCAGCAGTTTAGACGGTGGACGAGGGGAGACCCAGTACTTC
TRBJ1-2 | NA | TRBV12-3/TRBV12-4 | NA | CASSLALAGTSYGYTF | TGTGCCAGCAGTTTAGCGCTGGCGGGGACATCCTATGGCTACACCTTC
TRBJ1-1 | NA | TRBV9 | NA | CASSGLQGTEAFF | TGTGCCAGCAGCGGACTACAGGGCACTGAAGCTTTCTTT
TRBJ2-3 | NA | TRBV20-1 | NA | CSALRGRAATDTQYF | TGCAGTGCTCTCCGTGGTCGAGCGGCCACAGATACGCAGTATTTT
TRBJ2-1 | NA | TRBV7-6 | NA | CASSLTAEQFF | TGTGCCAGCAGCTTAACAGCTGAGCAGTTCTTC
TRBJ2-7 | NA | TRBV4-3 | TRBD2 | CASSQATSGTVLAVEQYF | TGCGCCAGCAGCCAAGCGACTAGCGGGACAGTTTTGGCGGTGGAGCAGTACTTC
TRBJ2-2 | NA | TRBV6-5 | NA | CASRIKVAGELFF | TGTGCCAGCAGAATCAAGGTGGCCGGGGAGCTGTTTTTT
TRBJ2-4 | NA | TRBV7-2 | NA | CASSLEGTPNIQYF | TGTGCCAGCAGCTTAGAAGGGACGCCTAACATTCAGTACTTC
TRBJ2-1 | NA | TRBV20-1 | TRBD2 | CSASPTSGRSYNEQFF | TGCAGTGCTAGTCCGACTAGCGGGAGGTCCTACAATGAGCAGTTCTTC
TRBJ2-4 | NA | TRBV27 | TRBD2 | CASAVFGGLAKNIQYF | TGTGCCAGCGCAGTTTTCGGGGGGTTAGCCAAAAACATTCAGTACTTC
TRBJ1-6 | NA | TRBV20-1 | TRBD1 | CSARTTGSNNSPLHF | TGCAGTGCTAGGACGACAGGGAGCAACAATTCACCCCTCCACTTT
TRBJ2-3 | NA | TRBV9 | NA | CASSLRPDTQYF | TGTGCCAGCAGCTTGCGCCCAGATACGCAGTATTTT
TRBJ2-5 | NA | TRBV11-2 | TRBD2 | CASSLAGRGAPQETQYF | TGTGCCAGCAGCTTAGCCGGGCGGGGGGCTCCGCAAGAGACCCAGTACTTC
TRBJ2-7 | NA | TRBV10-3 | TRBD1 | CAISPDRGYEQYF | TGTGCCATCAGTCCCGACAGGGGCTACGAGCAGTACTTC
TRBJ2-5 | few | TRBV6-2/TRBV6-3 | TRBD2 | CASSYRGGIQETQYF | TGTGCCAGCAGTTATCGGGGGGGAATCCAAGAGACCCAGTACTTC